Described below is a single T cell receptor (beta chain) sequence and its context. The antigen is unknown. J gave up 7 bases and V 2 bases, and 8 bases lay outside the gene matches. Germline V gives CDR1 SGHRS, CDR2 YFSETQ. This CDR3 spans 16 amino acids. TCRdb processed the reads anew with MiXCR; each CDR3 protein has one entry. The sample includes around 740,000 distinct CDR3 sequences, roughly 36% of them seen just once. The sample is drawn from a study of T cell repertoires in cytomegalovirus infection. Whole-study context: A matching HLA type, together with CMV infection, was signaled by public TCR beta signatures. Regarding the study as a whole: Ex vivo, HLA-C-restricted CMV-specific TCR beta clonotypes prevailed over the rest of the response. Individuals carrying CMV plus the relevant HLA were identified by cumulative frequency of public TCR beta families.

This rearrangement joins TRBV5-1 to TRBJ1-6; 8 positions agree with TRBD1. The specimen was PBMCs. The TCR sequence derives from a human donor in good health (CMV status not recorded). Some clones in this sample may be carry-over from other donors' samples. The CDR3: CASSFSRDRRNSPLHF. DNA for the CDR3: TGCGCCAGCAGCTTTTCGCGGGACAGGAGGAATTCACCCCTCCACTTT.